This T cell receptor (beta chain) emerged from a study of T cell changes during pregnancy in multiple sclerosis. Assay used: immunoSEQ multiplex PCR; TCRdb lists only in-frame clones, some missing. The sample contains tens of thousands of clones, 90% to 95% of which appear only once. V was clipped by 3 bases and J by 1 base, with 7 bases between them. The germline V gene encodes CDR1 KGHSH and CDR2 LQKENI. This CDR3 is 14 amino acids long. This clonotype was obtained from a female donor with multiple sclerosis, enrolled in a pregnancy study. Specimen: CD4+ T cells from peripheral blood mononuclear cells, collected in the first trimester of pregnancy. V usage is TRBV18 and J usage is TRBJ1-5; D possibly corresponds to TRBD1 (5 bases). The CDR3 protein is CASSPGQSNQPQHF. The CDR3, as DNA: TGTGCCAGCTCACCGGGGCAAAGCAATCAGCCCCAGCATTTT.